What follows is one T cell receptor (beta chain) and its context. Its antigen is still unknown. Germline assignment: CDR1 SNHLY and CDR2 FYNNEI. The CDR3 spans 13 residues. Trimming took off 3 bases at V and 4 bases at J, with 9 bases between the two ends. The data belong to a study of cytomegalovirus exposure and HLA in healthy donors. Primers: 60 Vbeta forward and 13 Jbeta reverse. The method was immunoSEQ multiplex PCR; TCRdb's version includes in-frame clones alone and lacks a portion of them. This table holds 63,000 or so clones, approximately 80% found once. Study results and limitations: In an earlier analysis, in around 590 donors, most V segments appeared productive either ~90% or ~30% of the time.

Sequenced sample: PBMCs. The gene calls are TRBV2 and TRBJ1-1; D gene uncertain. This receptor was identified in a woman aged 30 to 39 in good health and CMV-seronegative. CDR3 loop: CASSELEATEAFF. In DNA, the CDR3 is TGTGCCAGCAGTGAGCTCGAGGCCACTGAAGCTTTCTTT.